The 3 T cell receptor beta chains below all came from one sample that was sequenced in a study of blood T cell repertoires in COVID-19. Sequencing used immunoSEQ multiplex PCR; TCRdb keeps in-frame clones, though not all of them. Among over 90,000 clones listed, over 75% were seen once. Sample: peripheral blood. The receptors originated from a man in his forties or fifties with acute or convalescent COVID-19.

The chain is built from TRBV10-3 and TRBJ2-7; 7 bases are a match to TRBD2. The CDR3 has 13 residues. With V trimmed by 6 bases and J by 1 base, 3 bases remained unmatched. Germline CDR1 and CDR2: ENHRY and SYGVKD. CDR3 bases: TGTGCCATCAGGGGGAGGGGTTCCTACGAGCAGTACTTC. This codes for CAIRGRGSYEQYF.

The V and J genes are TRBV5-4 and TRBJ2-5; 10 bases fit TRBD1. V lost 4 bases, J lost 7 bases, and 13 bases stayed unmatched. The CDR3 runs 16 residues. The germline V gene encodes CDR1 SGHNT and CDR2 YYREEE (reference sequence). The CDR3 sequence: CASSPARGTGVATQYF. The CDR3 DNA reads TGTGCCAGCAGCCCGGCCCGGGGGACAGGGGTTGCGACCCAGTACTTC.

The CDR3 bases are TGCGCCAGCAGCTTGGGCGGCGGAGGAGATACGCAGTATTTT. Its translation: CASSLGGGGDTQYF. The chain carries TRBV5-1 and TRBJ2-3, with D possibly matching TRBD2 (5 bases). V shed 0 bases and J shed 5 bases, with 10 bases lying between them. This CDR3 is built from 14 residues. Germline-derived CDR1 and CDR2 are SGHRS and YFSETQ.